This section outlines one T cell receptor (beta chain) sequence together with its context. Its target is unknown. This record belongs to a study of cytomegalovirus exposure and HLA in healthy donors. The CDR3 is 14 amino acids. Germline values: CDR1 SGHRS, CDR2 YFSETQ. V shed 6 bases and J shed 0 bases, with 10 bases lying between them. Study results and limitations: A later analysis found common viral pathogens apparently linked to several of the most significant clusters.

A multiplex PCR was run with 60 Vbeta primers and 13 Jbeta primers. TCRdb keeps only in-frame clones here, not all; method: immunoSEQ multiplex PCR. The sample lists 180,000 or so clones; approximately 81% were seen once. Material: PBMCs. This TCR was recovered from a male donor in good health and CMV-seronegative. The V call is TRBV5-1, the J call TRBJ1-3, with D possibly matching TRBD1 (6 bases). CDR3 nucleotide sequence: TGCGCCAGCATCAGGGGTCCCTCTGGAAACACCATATATTTT. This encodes CASIRGPSGNTIYF.